This T cell receptor (beta chain) was found in a study of cytomegalovirus exposure and HLA in healthy donors. Study-wide points: Associated with HLA alleles at 0.05 false discovery rate in a later analysis were 16,951 TCR beta sequences. The only immune exposure information that was available was CMV serostatus.

CDR1 is SGDLS and CDR2 is YYNGEE in the germline V gene. The CDR3 covers 14 residues. V gave up 0 bases and J gave up 4 bases, with 8 bases separating them. 13 Jbeta primers and 60 Vbeta primers were used for the PCR. Sequenced by immunoSEQ multiplex PCR; TCRdb stores in-frame clones only, minus some. The sample holds around 93,000 clones, approximately 80% seen once. As for this clone: The antigen is unknown.

V gene TRBV9 combines with J gene TRBJ2-1; no definite D call. The TCR originated in a man under 40 in good health and CMV-seropositive. Material for sequencing was PBMCs. DNA of the CDR3: TGTGCCAGCAGCGTAGGGGCAGTTTACAATGAGCAGTTCTTC. Translating gives CASSVGAVYNEQFF.